The 27 T cell receptor beta chains given below trace back to one sample, sequenced in a study of shared clonotypes between healthy human individuals. Measured with immunoSEQ multiplex PCR; TCRdb has only the in-frame clones, and not every one. Of 1,400,000 or so clones listed, approximately 98.5% are singletons. Sequenced material: naive CD4+ T cells sorted from blood. The subset was: CD45RA+ positively selected. These receptors were obtained from a man aged 25 to 40 in good health.

The rearrangement uses TRBV6-5 and TRBJ1-3; the D is unclear. V lost 6 bases, J lost 0 bases, and 12 bases lay in between. The CDR3 consists of 15 residues. Germline assignment: CDR1 MNHEY and CDR2 SVGAGI. CDR3: CASRLAAFSGNTIYF. CDR3 nucleotides: TGTGCCAGCAGACTAGCGGCCTTCTCTGGAAACACCATATATTTT.

The rearrangement joins TRBV14 to TRBJ2-5; D remains unclear. CDR1 and CDR2 from the germline V gene are SGHDN and FVKESK. CDR3 size: 13 residues. Trimming took 0 bases from V and 10 from J, leaving 12 bases between them. The CDR3 sequence: CASSQDLEGHQYF. Written as DNA, the CDR3 is TGTGCCAGCAGCCAAGATCTGGAAGGGCACCAGTACTTC.

The V call is TRBV5-1, the J call TRBJ1-1; tentative D call: TRBD1 (6 bases). Germline CDR1 reads SGHRS; CDR2 reads YFSETQ. The V end was cut by 1 base, the J end by 1 base, with 8 bases between. The CDR3 is made up of 14 amino acids. In nucleotides, the CDR3 is TGCGCCAGCAGCTTGAAGGGACAGAACACTGAAGCTTTCTTT. Protein sequence: CASSLKGQNTEAFF.

The chain carries TRBV6-1 and TRBJ2-7; TRBD2 matches 10 bases. Germline assignment: CDR1 MNHNS and CDR2 SASEGT. V trimming: 3 bases; J trimming: 4 bases; junction bases outside the gene matches: 6. This CDR3 comprises 15 residues. As DNA, the CDR3 is TGTGCCAGCAGTGAGGAAGCGGGAGGGCTTTACGAGCAGTACTTC. This sequence encodes CASSEEAGGLYEQYF.

The chain joins TRBV18 to TRBJ1-1; 7 bases align to TRBD1. Trimming took 0 bases from V and 6 from J; bases not matched to a gene: 4. Germline V lookup: CDR1 KGHSH, CDR2 LQKENI. The CDR3 has 14 amino acids. CDR3 loop: CASSPPLGQAEAFF. The CDR3 bases are TGTGCCAGCTCACCACCCCTTGGACAGGCTGAAGCTTTCTTT.

J is TRBJ2-7 and V is TRBV10-2; 11 bases match TRBD1. V gave up 8 bases and J gave up 5 bases; unmatched junction bases: 2. The CDR3 contains 12 residues. Germline CDR1 and CDR2: WSHSY and SAAADI. The CDR3 here is CASWTGGNEQYF. CDR3 nucleotide sequence: TGCGCCAGCTGGACAGGGGGCAACGAGCAGTACTTC.

Here the CDR3 DNA reads TGCAGCGTTGATTATGACAGCCGGTGGTACTTC. Its protein product is CSVDYDSRWYF. The genes are TRBV29-1 and TRBJ2-4; D is possibly TRBD1 (5 bases). This CDR3 region has 11 residues. The ends were cut back, 3 bases at V and 15 bases at J, with 15 bases in the middle. Germline V gene sequence: CDR1 SQVTM, CDR2 ANQGSEA.

J is TRBJ2-1 and V is TRBV6-5, with TRBD2 identical over 12 bases. CDR3 size: 14 residues. Germline V gene data show CDR1 as MNHEY and CDR2 as SVGAGI. V lost 8 bases, J lost 10 bases, and 9 bases stayed unmatched. This CDR3 reads CASSRLAGVHEQFF. Here the CDR3 DNA reads TGTGCCAGCTCTAGACTAGCGGGAGTGCACGAGCAGTTCTTC.

The rearrangement links TRBV5-4 to TRBJ2-1; 9 nucleotides align to TRBD2. The CDR3 has 16 amino acids. Germline CDR1 SGHNT, CDR2 YYREEE (reference sequence). V shed 0 bases and J 6 bases; nucleotides not matched to a gene: 7. The CDR3 sequence: CASSLGLAGTGNEQFF. The CDR3 DNA follows: TGTGCCAGCAGCTTGGGTCTAGCGGGAACGGGCAATGAGCAGTTCTTC.

V usage is TRBV7-2 and J usage is TRBJ2-2, with 9 bases identical to TRBD1. V lost 6 bases, J lost 5 bases, and 7 bases stayed unmatched. Germline V gives CDR1 SGHTA, CDR2 FQGNSA. The CDR3 spans 15 residues. In DNA form, the CDR3 reads TGTGCCAGCAGTTTTGACAGGGGGAAGACCGGGGAGCTGTTTTTT. Residues: CASSFDRGKTGELFF.

This sequence joins TRBV6-1 and TRBJ1-2; TRBD1 aligns across 7 bases. The CDR3 covers 15 residues. J gave up 4 bases and V 0 bases, and 5 bases lay outside the gene matches. Per the germline V gene, CDR1 is MNHNS and CDR2 is SASEGT. CDR3 sequence reads: CASSEADRLGYGYTF. The DNA of the CDR3 is TGTGCCAGCAGTGAAGCGGACAGGCTAGGCTATGGCTACACCTTC.

The CDR3 nucleotides are TGCGCCAGCAGCCAAGTGAGCGGAGCCACAGATACGCAGTATTTT. Translated, it gives CASSQVSGATDTQYF. The chain recombines TRBV4-3 with TRBJ2-3; TRBD2 might be the D (5 bases). V was shortened by 1 base and J by 2 bases, with 10 bases between the two germline ends. CDR3 size: 15 residues. Looked up from germline, CDR1 is LGHNA and CDR2 is YSLEER.

This chain uses TRBV2 with TRBJ1-4; TRBD1 matches 7 bases. This CDR3 has 14 amino acids. CDR1 is SNHLY, CDR2 FYNNEI, per germline. The V and J ends lost 2 bases and 8 bases, in that order; junction bases with no gene match: 5. The CDR3 reads CASSETQGSEKLFF. DNA of the CDR3: TGTGCCAGCAGTGAAACACAGGGGAGCGAAAAACTGTTTTTT.

The CDR3 DNA sequence: TGTGCCAGCAGCCAACTTGTAGATACGCAGTATTTT. This encodes CASSQLVDTQYF. The chain has TRBV14 and TRBJ2-3, with D hard to call. Trimming took off 2 bases at V and 5 bases at J, with 5 bases between the two ends. CDR1 and CDR2 (germline): SGHDN, FVKESK. The CDR3 is made up of 12 amino acids.

This rearrangement joins TRBV10-1 to TRBJ2-6; no firm D call. This CDR3 comprises 15 residues. Germline loops: CDR1 WNHNN, CDR2 SYGVQD (reference sequence). The V gene lost 2 bases and the J gene lost 2 bases, with 7 bases spanning the gap. The CDR3 DNA reads as TGCGCCAGCAGTGAGGGGGTAGCTGGGGCCAACGTCCTGACTTTC. Translated, it gives CASSEGVAGANVLTF.

The count of this clone is one. This specimen includes other DNA sequences encoding the same CDR3. The chain combines TRBV5-1 with TRBJ1-3; D uncertain. With 0 bases removed from V and 0 bases from J, the gap between germline ends came to 7 bases. Per the germline V gene, CDR1 is SGHRS and CDR2 is YFSETQ. This CDR3 comprises 15 residues. In DNA, the CDR3 is TGCGCCAGCAGCTTGGCTGGAAGCTCTGGAAACACCATATATTTT. This encodes CASSLAGSSGNTIYF.

This clone was observed once. The chain recombines TRBV7-9 with TRBJ2-2; TRBD2 agrees at 12 bases. CDR3 length equals 19 residues. Germline V CDR1 and CDR2: SEHNR, FQNEAQ (reference sequence). The V gene end was trimmed by 1 base and the J gene end by 3 bases; junction bases not matched to a gene: 9. The CDR3 bases are TGTGCCAGCAGCTTAGGCGGACTAGCGGGAACTAGAGACACCGGGGAGCTGTTTTTT. Translating it yields CASSLGGLAGTRDTGELFF.

The rearrangement uses TRBV4-2 and TRBJ2-1; D possibly corresponds to TRBD1 (6 bases). Deletions cut 3 bases from V and 1 base from J, with 13 bases between. The germline CDR1 and CDR2 sequences are LGHNA and YNFKEQ. The CDR3 is 16 amino acids. The CDR3 protein is CASSQDGTRSYNEQFF. CDR3 nucleotide sequence: TGTGCCAGCAGCCAGGATGGGACAAGGTCCTACAATGAGCAGTTCTTC.

The V gene is TRBV19, the J gene TRBJ2-5; 10 nucleotides line up with TRBD1. The CDR3 has 14 amino acids. With V trimmed by 9 bases and J by 5 bases, 9 bases remained unmatched. Germline CDR1 and CDR2: LNHDA and SQIVND (reference sequence). CDR3 DNA sequence: TGTGCCAGCCAAGCGACAGGGGGCTTGGAGACCCAGTACTTC. Protein: CASQATGGLETQYF.

This clone was recorded only once. The CDR3 sequence: CASRYRVTMNTEAFF. CDR3 coding DNA: TGCGCCAGCAGATACAGGGTTACCATGAACACTGAAGCTTTCTTT. The rearrangement links TRBV4-1 to TRBJ1-1; tentative D call: TRBD1 (6 bases). Germline CDR1 is MGHRA and CDR2 is YSYEKL. This CDR3 has 15 amino acids. The V end was cut by 6 bases, the J end by 0 bases, with 14 bases between.

This clone was observed once. This chain links TRBV9 with TRBJ2-7, with D tentatively TRBD1 (6 bases). The V end was cut by 0 bases, the J end by 1 base, with 14 bases between. The CDR3 covers 16 residues. Germline lookup yields CDR1 SGDLS and CDR2 YYNGEE. The CDR3 is CASSVDGGQSSYEQYF. The CDR3 DNA is TGTGCCAGCAGCGTAGACGGTGGACAGAGTTCCTACGAGCAGTACTTC. The full variable domain, completed using reference TRBV9 and TRBJ2-7, is DSGVTQTPKHLITATGQRVTLRCSPRSGDLSVYWYQQSLDQGLQFLIQYYNGEERAKGNILERFSAQQFPDLHSELNLSSLELGDSALYFCASSVDGGQSSYEQYFGPGTRLTVT.

This clone showed up many times. The chain is built from TRBV6-6 and TRBJ1-3, with D tentatively TRBD1 (5 bases). The V gene lost 6 bases and the J gene lost 4 bases, with 10 bases spanning the gap. This CDR3 has 13 amino acids. The V gene's germline CDR1 is MNHNY and CDR2 SVGAGI (reference sequence). As DNA, the CDR3 is TGTGCCAGCAGCCGGACAACCGGAAACACCATATATTTT. Translated: CASSRTTGNTIYF.

J is TRBJ2-1 and V is TRBV28; 7 bases match TRBD2. After removal of 5 bases from V and 3 bases from J, the junction contained 13 bases not matched to a gene. The CDR3 runs to 17 residues. The germline V gene encodes CDR1 MDHEN and CDR2 SYDVKM. The CDR3, as DNA: TGTGCCAGCAGTCTCCCCCGCGGGGGATATGACTACAATGAGCAGTTCTTC. Translated: CASSLPRGGYDYNEQFF.

The chain recombines TRBV10-3 with TRBJ2-3, with 10 bases lining up with TRBD1. V shed 3 bases and J 3 bases; nucleotides not matched to a gene: 3. The CDR3 consists of 15 residues. CDR1 is ENHRY, CDR2 SYGVKD, per germline. The CDR3 region has the DNA TGTGCCATCAGTGACCGGGACAGGGGTACAGATACGCAGTATTTT. Translating it yields CAISDRDRGTDTQYF.

The V gene is TRBV7-2, the J gene TRBJ2-1, with TRBD2 identical over 7 bases. Germline-derived CDR1 and CDR2 are SGHTA and FQGNSA. V trimming: 6 bases; J trimming: 9 bases; junction bases outside the gene matches: 8. The CDR3 is made up of 13 amino acids. DNA for the CDR3: TGTGCCAGCAGACCGTTAGCGGGCATTGAGCAGTTCTTC. This encodes CASRPLAGIEQFF.

The chain combines TRBV7-2 with TRBJ2-7; D is possibly TRBD1 (6 bases). Germline assignment: CDR1 SGHTA and CDR2 FQGNSA. This CDR3 comprises 16 residues. Trimming cost V 3 bases and J 2 bases, with 17 bases left between them. CDR3 in amino acids: CASSFANRDTTYEQYF. The CDR3 DNA follows: TGTGCCAGCAGCTTTGCAAACCGGGACACGACCTACGAGCAGTACTTC. The whole variable domain, filled in from reference TRBV7-2 and TRBJ2-7, reads GAGVSQSPSNKVTEKGKDVELRCDPISGHTALYWYRQSLGQGLEFLIYFQGNSAPDKSGLPSDRFSAERTGGSVSTLTIQRTQQEDSAVYLCASSFANRDTTYEQYFGPGTRLTVT.

CDR3 region: CASSLAYSGDEQYF. The CDR3 DNA follows: TGCGCCAGCAGCTTGGCCTATTCAGGTGACGAGCAGTACTTC. J is TRBJ2-7 and V is TRBV5-1; D uncertain. This CDR3 comprises 14 residues. CDR1 is SGHRS, CDR2 YFSETQ, per germline. Trimming removed 0 bases at V and 5 bases at J, with 12 bases between.